A selection of T cell receptor beta chains follows, all from one sample in a study of blood T cell repertoires in COVID-19. This table comes from immunoSEQ multiplex PCR, and its TCRdb copy is limited to in-frame clones, with some not included. The table has 450,000 or so clones, 70% to 90% seen once. The sample was peripheral blood. The receptor set was obtained from a man aged 18-30 years with COVID-19, enrolled during active disease. The CDR3 runs from the conserved cysteine through the conserved F or W. A D gene is named only where the DNA matches it firmly. Rows give clone size only sometimes, using once, few, many, or a class for an expanded clone.

CDR3nt: TGTGAAGGGAGGGTCACCAATGAGCAGTTCTTC; CDR3aa: CEGRVTNEQFF; v_gene: TRBV6-5; j_gene: TRBJ2-1; abundance: -; d_gene: TRBD2
CDR3nt: TGTGCCAGCAGCTTGGCCGGTGGCTACACCTTC; CDR3aa: CASSLAGGYTF; v_gene: TRBV5-5; j_gene: TRBJ1-2; abundance: few; d_gene: -
CDR3nt: TGTGCCAGCAGTGGTCAGGGCGGCGAGACCCAGTACTTC; CDR3aa: CASSGQGGETQYF; v_gene: TRBV6-4; j_gene: TRBJ2-5; abundance: once; d_gene: -
CDR3nt: TGTGCCAGCAGCTACAGGGTACGAAACAATGAGCAGTTCTTC; CDR3aa: CASSYRVRNNEQFF; v_gene: TRBV7-2; j_gene: TRBJ2-1; abundance: -; d_gene: -
CDR3nt: TGTGCCAGTAGTATAGGGGCAGACACTGAAGCTTTCTTT; CDR3aa: CASSIGADTEAFF; v_gene: TRBV19; j_gene: TRBJ1-1; abundance: -; d_gene: -
CDR3nt: TGTGCCACCAGGCCAATCCCGGGGGACGTAAATGAAAAACTGTTTTTT; CDR3aa: CATRPIPGDVNEKLFF; v_gene: TRBV24-1; j_gene: TRBJ1-4; abundance: -; d_gene: -
CDR3nt: TGTGCCAGCAGTGATTCAGGGTCCTCTGGAAACACCATATATTTT; CDR3aa: CASSDSGSSGNTIYF; v_gene: TRBV2; j_gene: TRBJ1-3; abundance: few; d_gene: -
CDR3nt: TGTGCCAGCAGTTCGGCAGGGTCCACTGAAGCTTTCTTT; CDR3aa: CASSSAGSTEAFF; v_gene: TRBV6-5; j_gene: TRBJ1-1; abundance: -; d_gene: -
CDR3nt: TGTGCCACCAAAAGGGGGCGAGACGGGGAGCTGTTTTTT; CDR3aa: CATKRGRDGELFF; v_gene: TRBV12-3/TRBV12-4; j_gene: TRBJ2-2; abundance: -; d_gene: TRBD1
CDR3nt: TGTGCCAGCAGCCAAGGACAGTACGAGCAGTACTTC; CDR3aa: CASSQGQYEQYF; v_gene: TRBV3-1/TRBV3-2; j_gene: TRBJ2-7; abundance: -; d_gene: -
CDR3nt: TGCGCCAGCAGCCCTAGTAGCGGTTATAGCACAGATACGCAGTATTTT; CDR3aa: CASSPSSGYSTDTQYF; v_gene: TRBV5-1; j_gene: TRBJ2-3; abundance: -; d_gene: -
CDR3nt: TGCAGCATTCGGACGGGGAATTCACCCCTCCACTTT; CDR3aa: CSIRTGNSPLHF; v_gene: TRBV29-1; j_gene: TRBJ1-6; abundance: -; d_gene: -
CDR3nt: TGTGCCAGCTCAGCTTCCAGGGGGCATGACTATGGCTACACCTTC; CDR3aa: CASSASRGHDYGYTF; v_gene: TRBV18; j_gene: TRBJ1-2; abundance: -; d_gene: TRBD1
CDR3nt: TGCGCCAGCAGCCAAGTTACGGGGGGGCAGCCCCAGCATTTT; CDR3aa: CASSQVTGGQPQHF; v_gene: TRBV4-1; j_gene: TRBJ1-5; abundance: -; d_gene: -
CDR3nt: TGCGCCAGCAGCGACAGAATGGGGGAGACCCAGTACTTC; CDR3aa: CASSDRMGETQYF; v_gene: TRBV5-1; j_gene: TRBJ2-5; abundance: -; d_gene: -
CDR3nt: TGTGCCAGCAGCTTAAGAGGGATCAATCAGCCCCAGCATTTT; CDR3aa: CASSLRGINQPQHF; v_gene: TRBV7-2; j_gene: TRBJ1-5; abundance: -; d_gene: -
CDR3nt: TGCGCCAGCAGCCACAGGCGCTCTGGAAACACCATATATTTT; CDR3aa: CASSHRRSGNTIYF; v_gene: TRBV4-1; j_gene: TRBJ1-3; abundance: once; d_gene: -
CDR3nt: TGTGCCAGCAGCCATGGGGGGATCGGGAACACTGAAGCTTTCTTT; CDR3aa: CASSHGGIGNTEAFF; v_gene: TRBV25-1; j_gene: TRBJ1-1; abundance: -; d_gene: -
CDR3nt: TGTGCCAGCAGCTCCAGGACAGCCTTGGAGACCCAGTACTTC; CDR3aa: CASSSRTALETQYF; v_gene: TRBV7-6; j_gene: TRBJ2-5; abundance: once; d_gene: -
CDR3nt: TGTGCCAGCAGCTCCTCCGGGACAGGTTATGAGCAGTTCTTC; CDR3aa: CASSSSGTGYEQFF; v_gene: TRBV6-6; j_gene: TRBJ2-1; abundance: -; d_gene: TRBD1
CDR3nt: TGCGCCAGCAGCCAATATAAGGCTAGCGCGGGAGGGGATGAGCAGTTCTTC; CDR3aa: CASSQYKASAGGDEQFF; v_gene: TRBV4-1; j_gene: TRBJ2-1; abundance: -; d_gene: TRBD2
CDR3nt: TGTGCCAGCAGCTTATACCAGAGGGGTCGGGACACATACAATGAGCAGTTCTTC; CDR3aa: CASSLYQRGRDTYNEQFF; v_gene: TRBV7-8; j_gene: TRBJ2-1; abundance: -; d_gene: -
CDR3nt: TGTGCCAGCAGCCCGGGGACTAGCACAGATACGCAGTATTTT; CDR3aa: CASSPGTSTDTQYF; v_gene: TRBV4-2; j_gene: TRBJ2-3; abundance: -; d_gene: -
CDR3nt: TGTGCCAGCAGCCCCCAGGGACAGATAAATCAGCCCCAGCATTTT; CDR3aa: CASSPQGQINQPQHF; v_gene: TRBV3-1/TRBV3-2; j_gene: TRBJ1-5; abundance: -; d_gene: TRBD1
CDR3nt: TGCGCCAGCAGGCGGACTAGCGGGAGCGAGCAGTACTTC; CDR3aa: CASRRTSGSEQYF; v_gene: TRBV10-1; j_gene: TRBJ2-7; abundance: few; d_gene: TRBD2
CDR3nt: TGCACCAGCAGCCACCCCCTATGGGGACTAGCGGGAGGCAATGAGCAGTTCTTC; CDR3aa: CTSSHPLWGLAGGNEQFF; v_gene: TRBV1; j_gene: TRBJ2-1; abundance: -; d_gene: -
CDR3nt: TGTGCCAGCAGCGCCACAGAGAACACTGAAGCTTTCTTT; CDR3aa: CASSATENTEAFF; v_gene: TRBV2; j_gene: TRBJ1-1; abundance: -; d_gene: -
CDR3nt: TGCGCCAGCAGCCGGACGAGCGGGAGCGGTGAGACCCAGTACTTC; CDR3aa: CASSRTSGSGETQYF; v_gene: TRBV5-1; j_gene: TRBJ2-5; abundance: -; d_gene: TRBD2
CDR3nt: TGTGCCAGCAGCCTGCAGGGGGTAGGCAATCAGCCCCAGCATTTT; CDR3aa: CASSLQGVGNQPQHF; v_gene: TRBV6-5; j_gene: TRBJ1-5; abundance: -; d_gene: TRBD1
CDR3nt: TGTGCCAGTAGGGTAGTTGGGGCTAGAACTCATCAGCCCCAGCATTTT; CDR3aa: CASRVVGARTHQPQHF; v_gene: TRBV19; j_gene: TRBJ1-5; abundance: -; d_gene: -
CDR3nt: TGCGCCAGCAGTGTCGCGGGAGGGACTATAGATACGCAGTATTTT; CDR3aa: CASSVAGGTIDTQYF; v_gene: TRBV10-1; j_gene: TRBJ2-3; abundance: -; d_gene: TRBD2
CDR3nt: TGCGCCAGCAGGGGCCTGAGGGAGGGATCCTACGAGCAGTACTTC; CDR3aa: CASRGLREGSYEQYF; v_gene: TRBV10-2; j_gene: TRBJ2-7; abundance: once; d_gene: TRBD2
CDR3nt: TGTGCCAGTAGTATCCTAGCGGGGGGATCCTACGAGCAGTACTTC; CDR3aa: CASSILAGGSYEQYF; v_gene: TRBV19; j_gene: TRBJ2-7; abundance: -; d_gene: TRBD2
CDR3nt: TGTGCCAGCAGCGGGGGACTAGCGGCCTCCAATGAGCAGTTCTTC; CDR3aa: CASSGGLAASNEQFF; v_gene: TRBV5-6; j_gene: TRBJ2-1; abundance: -; d_gene: TRBD2
CDR3nt: TGCGCCAGCACCAAATGGACAGGTTGGACCGGGGAGCTGTTTTTT; CDR3aa: CASTKWTGWTGELFF; v_gene: TRBV5-1; j_gene: TRBJ2-2; abundance: -; d_gene: TRBD1
CDR3nt: TGCGCCAGCAGTGACTCCTGGTACGGGAGCTCCTACAATGAGCAGTTCTTC; CDR3aa: CASSDSWYGSSYNEQFF; v_gene: TRBV10-1; j_gene: TRBJ2-1; abundance: -; d_gene: -
CDR3nt: TGCGCCAGCAGTGAGTCGGGCAGGAAAAGCTCTCATACGCAGTATTTT; CDR3aa: CASSESGRKSSHTQYF; v_gene: TRBV10-2; j_gene: TRBJ2-3; abundance: -; d_gene: -
CDR3nt: TGTGCCAGCAGTTCCGGGACAGGGAGGGAGCAGTACTTC; CDR3aa: CASSSGTGREQYF; v_gene: TRBV12-3/TRBV12-4; j_gene: TRBJ2-7; abundance: -; d_gene: TRBD1
CDR3nt: TGTGCCAGCAGCTATCATGGACTAGCAACCAATGAGCAGTTCTTC; CDR3aa: CASSYHGLATNEQFF; v_gene: TRBV11-1; j_gene: TRBJ2-1; abundance: -; d_gene: TRBD2
CDR3nt: TGTGCCAGCAGCTCGGCCTACGAGCAGTACTTC; CDR3aa: CASSSAYEQYF; v_gene: TRBV5-5; j_gene: TRBJ2-7; abundance: -; d_gene: -
CDR3nt: TGTGCCAGCAGCCAAGATTCCAGGGGCAATCAGCCCCAGCATTTT; CDR3aa: CASSQDSRGNQPQHF; v_gene: TRBV4-2; j_gene: TRBJ1-5; abundance: -; d_gene: -
CDR3nt: TGTGCCAGTAAGGGCGGGTCCTCACCTACCGGGGAGCTGTTTTTT; CDR3aa: CASKGGSSPTGELFF; v_gene: TRBV19; j_gene: TRBJ2-2; abundance: once; d_gene: -
CDR3nt: TGTGCCAGCAGCCCAGGGGGGAGCTCCTACGAGCAGTACTTC; CDR3aa: CASSPGGSSYEQYF; v_gene: TRBV11-3; j_gene: TRBJ2-7; abundance: once; d_gene: -
CDR3nt: TGCGCCAGCAGCCAAGATTTTGGGAGGGGTCGGATAAATTCACCCCTCCACTTT; CDR3aa: CASSQDFGRGRINSPLHF; v_gene: TRBV4-1; j_gene: TRBJ1-6; abundance: once; d_gene: -
CDR3nt: TGTGCCAGCAGTCAAACGGGACAGGGTTTCTATGGCTACACCTTC; CDR3aa: CASSQTGQGFYGYTF; v_gene: TRBV2; j_gene: TRBJ1-2; abundance: -; d_gene: TRBD1
CDR3nt: TGTGCCAGTAACATAGGACAGGGGTCTCAGCCCCAGCATTTT; CDR3aa: CASNIGQGSQPQHF; v_gene: TRBV19; j_gene: TRBJ1-5; abundance: few; d_gene: TRBD1
CDR3nt: TGTGCCAGCAGCGCAGGGAAGGGCTCTTACGAGCAGTACTTC; CDR3aa: CASSAGKGSYEQYF; v_gene: TRBV9; j_gene: TRBJ2-7; abundance: -; d_gene: -
CDR3nt: TGTGCCAGCAGCCCGCAGGGTCAGACCTATGGCTACACCTTC; CDR3aa: CASSPQGQTYGYTF; v_gene: TRBV7-9; j_gene: TRBJ1-2; abundance: -; d_gene: -
CDR3nt: TGTGCCGCCAAGGGCGGGACTAGTTTTGCGTCCGGGGAGCTGTTTTTT; CDR3aa: CAAKGGTSFASGELFF; v_gene: TRBV24-1; j_gene: TRBJ2-2; abundance: -; d_gene: TRBD2
CDR3nt: TGCGCCAGCAGCTTGAGATTCGGCAGGGGTGACACTGAAGCTTTCTTT; CDR3aa: CASSLRFGRGDTEAFF; v_gene: TRBV5-1; j_gene: TRBJ1-1; abundance: -; d_gene: -
CDR3nt: TGTGCCAGCAGGAATCCGGCAACTAATGAAAAACTGTTTTTT; CDR3aa: CASRNPATNEKLFF; v_gene: TRBV11-2; j_gene: TRBJ1-4; abundance: -; d_gene: -
CDR3nt: TGTGCCAGCAGCCCCTCTGGCGGACTATTCCAGTTCTTC; CDR3aa: CASSPSGGLFQFF; v_gene: TRBV9; j_gene: TRBJ2-1; abundance: once; d_gene: -
CDR3nt: TGTGCCACCAGTGATTTGGGACAGAGCAATCAGCCCCAGCATTTT; CDR3aa: CATSDLGQSNQPQHF; v_gene: TRBV24-1; j_gene: TRBJ1-5; abundance: -; d_gene: -
CDR3nt: TGTGCCAGCGCAGGGTTGGGGTACGAGCAGTACTTC; CDR3aa: CASAGLGYEQYF; v_gene: TRBV6-6; j_gene: TRBJ2-7; abundance: -; d_gene: -
CDR3nt: TGTGCCAGCAGCCTAAGGCGGGACTATGGCTACACCTTC; CDR3aa: CASSLRRDYGYTF; v_gene: TRBV5-5; j_gene: TRBJ1-2; abundance: -; d_gene: -